The entry that follows covers one TCR beta chain sequence. This table comes from immunoSEQ multiplex PCR, and its TCRdb copy is limited to in-frame clones, with some not included. The repertoire holds 150,000 to 200,000 clones, with roughly 88% as singletons. This sample was taken from a study of blood T cell repertoires in COVID-19. Material: PBMCs or T cells enriched from blood (not recorded which). The receptor comes from an older man who had been exposed to COVID-19.

DNA of the CDR3: TGTGCCAGCAGTCAGCAGGGGGCAGGTACGCAGTATTTT. This encodes CASSQQGAGTQYF. This chain connects TRBV6-2 or TRBV6-3 to TRBJ2-3, with TRBD1 matching 8 bases. The J segment lost 8 bases and the V segment lost 5 bases, leaving 6 bases of the junction unmatched. The germline V gene encodes CDR1 MNHEY and CDR2 SVGEGT. The CDR3 has 13 amino acids.